This TCR beta chain was sequenced for a study of shared clonotypes between healthy human individuals. Trimming removed 3 bases at V and 7 bases at J, with 12 bases between. The CDR3 covers 13 residues. From germline, CDR1 is SGHRS and CDR2 YFSETQ. Data came from immunoSEQ multiplex PCR; TCRdb stores just in-frame clones and leaves some out. The sample includes approximately 2,300,000 clones, under 95% of them seen just once. The J gene is TRBJ2-3, the V gene TRBV5-1; D remains ambiguous. The specimen sequenced was naive CD4+ T cells from PBMCs. Subset reported: CD45RA+ positively selected. The origin of this receptor is a man aged 18-30 years in good health. Some clones in this sample may be carry-over from other donors' samples. CDR3 in DNA: TGCGCCAGCAGCTCCGACCCCTACAATACGCAGTATTTT. Protein sequence: CASSSDPYNTQYF.